This T cell receptor (beta chain) was sequenced in a study of shared clonotypes between healthy human individuals. Study context: The study drew on two women and a few men aged 18 to 49 as donors.

Concerning this clone: In the same sample, other DNA sequences code for this CDR3.

Replicate PCRs run on sorted subsets employed 200 ng DNA, 25,000 to 35,000 T cell genomes. Profiling relied on immunoSEQ multiplex PCR, and the TCRdb table lists in-frame clones only, not all of them. The top ten hold over 0.12% of the sample, which has more than 2,000,000 clones, roughly nine tenths seen once. A CD45RA+ naive subset and a CD45RA-negative memory subset were split from CD4+ cells. Input material: naive CD4+ T cells sorted from blood. The subset denotes: CD45RA+ positively selected. The TCR originated in a young man in good health.

CDR3 amino acids: CASSLDRSSGNTIYF. The CDR3 nucleotides are TGTGCCAGCAGCTTGGACAGGAGCTCTGGAAACACCATATATTTT. This chain joins TRBV5-4 and TRBJ1-3; TRBD1 is a possible D gene (5 bases). Germline CDR1 is SGHNT and CDR2 is YYREEE (reference sequence). CDR3 length: 15 residues. Trimming took off 0 bases at V and 0 bases at J, with 7 bases between the two ends.